Shown below are 20 T cell receptor beta chains from a single sample sequenced in a study of cytomegalovirus exposure and HLA in healthy donors. Use of 60 Vbeta and 13 Jbeta primers characterized the PCR. Clones were read by immunoSEQ multiplex PCR, and TCRdb kept only the in-frame ones, dropping some. The table includes some 180,000 clones, about 80% detected once. The material sequenced was PBMCs. These receptors originate from a woman aged 30 to 39 in good health and CMV-seropositive.

The chain joins TRBV18 to TRBJ1-5; D gene ambiguous. Trimming removed 0 bases at V and 3 bases at J, with 6 bases between. Germline loops: CDR1 KGHSH, CDR2 LQKENI. The CDR3 sequence is 14 residues long. The DNA for the CDR3 is TGTGCCAGCTCACCACCGGGCGTCAATCAGCCCCAGCATTTT. As protein: CASSPPGVNQPQHF.

This chain uses TRBV4-3 with TRBJ2-7, with D tentatively TRBD2 (7 bases). The V gene's germline CDR1 is LGHNA and CDR2 YSLEER. V lost 1 base to trimming and J lost 6 bases, with 13 bases between them. The CDR3 contains 14 residues. The CDR3 loop is CASSQGGGGSEQYF. The CDR3 DNA reads as TGCGCCAGCAGCCAAGGAGGGGGGGGGAGCGAGCAGTACTTC.

The V gene is TRBV27, the J gene TRBJ2-1; 9 bases fit TRBD1. Germline V lookup: CDR1 MNHEY, CDR2 SMNVEV (reference sequence). CDR3 size: 17 residues. Trimming cost V 4 bases and J 7 bases; bases outside gene matches: 14. The chain's CDR3 is CASSSGQGAQPWNEQFF. In DNA, the CDR3 is TGTGCCAGCAGTTCGGGACAGGGTGCTCAGCCGTGGAATGAGCAGTTCTTC.

The chain joins TRBV19 to TRBJ1-1; no reliable D call. Germline loops: CDR1 LNHDA, CDR2 SQIVND (reference sequence). V lost 3 bases and J 0 bases, leaving 8 bases between the germline ends. The CDR3 consists of 14 residues. CDR3 region: CASSIPDLNTEAFF. Written as DNA, the CDR3 is TGTGCCAGTAGTATCCCAGATTTGAACACTGAAGCTTTCTTT. Supplemented by reference TRBV19 and TRBJ1-1, the full variable domain reads DGGITQSPKYLFRKEGQNVTLSCEQNLNHDAMYWYRQDPGQGLRLIYYSQIVNDFQKGDIAEGYSVSREKKESFPLTVTSAQKNPTAFYLCASSIPDLNTEAFFGQGTRLTVV.

The chain couples TRBV14 to TRBJ2-7; D gene uncertain. This CDR3 comprises 15 residues. Germline V gene sequence: CDR1 SGHDN, CDR2 FVKESK. The V and J ends lost 1 base and 3 bases respectively, with 13 bases between them. CDR3 amino acids: CASSQVVSIVYEQYF. CDR3 nucleotide sequence: TGTGCCAGCAGCCAAGTAGTTAGTATAGTCTACGAGCAGTACTTC.

The chain carries TRBV2 and TRBJ2-1; 12 bases fit TRBD2. Germline trimming cut 1 base from V and 7 bases from J; bases unmatched to any gene: 5. This CDR3 spans 16 amino acids. Germline CDR1 reads SNHLY; CDR2 reads FYNNEI. CDR3 loop: CASSEDASGRGNEQFF. In DNA form, the CDR3 reads TGTGCCAGCAGTGAAGACGCTAGCGGGAGGGGAAATGAGCAGTTCTTC.

This rearrangement joins TRBV18 to TRBJ2-7; 8 bases are a match to TRBD1. V shed 3 bases and J 0 bases; nucleotides not matched to a gene: 4. CDR1 and CDR2 (germline): KGHSH, LQKENI. This CDR3 has 15 residues. CDR3 sequence reads: CASSPGQGPSYEQYF. The CDR3 DNA reads as TGTGCCAGCTCACCCGGACAGGGACCCTCCTACGAGCAGTACTTC.

This rearrangement joins TRBV6-4 to TRBJ2-6; D remains ambiguous. CDR1 is MRHNA and CDR2 is SNTAGT in the germline V gene. The CDR3 has 14 residues. V lost 1 base, J lost 4 bases, and 5 bases lay in between. DNA for the CDR3: TGTGCCAGCAGTGACTTGGAGGGGGCCAACGTCCTGACTTTC. Translating it yields CASSDLEGANVLTF.

The V gene is TRBV29-1, the J gene TRBJ2-7; 7 positions agree with TRBD1. Germline lookup yields CDR1 SQVTM and CDR2 ANQGSEA. This CDR3 region has 13 residues. Trimming took 2 bases from V and 2 from J; bases not matched to a gene: 3. CDR3 residues: CSVETTGPYEQYF. DNA for the CDR3: TGCAGCGTTGAAACGACAGGGCCCTACGAGCAGTACTTC.

This clone was detected only once. This chain uses TRBV18 with TRBJ1-3; D remains unclear. The CDR3 runs 14 residues. Germline CDR1 and CDR2: KGHSH and LQKENI. V lost 3 bases, J lost 3 bases, and 9 bases lay in between. The CDR3 region is CASSPGGVGNTIYF. In DNA form, the CDR3 reads TGTGCCAGCTCACCCGGCGGGGTTGGAAACACCATATATTTT.

V is TRBV7-2 and J is TRBJ2-5, with 9 bases identical to TRBD2. CDR1 is SGHTA, CDR2 FQGNSA, per germline. The length of the CDR3 is 15 residues. With 5 bases clipped from V and 4 bases from J, the junction kept 8 bases outside the gene matches. The CDR3 nucleotides read TGTGCCAGCAGCCATAGCGGGAGCTCTTCAGAGACCCAGTACTTC. Translated: CASSHSGSSSETQYF.

The chain uses TRBV5-1 and TRBJ1-1, with D hard to call. V lost 0 bases and J 3 bases, leaving 6 bases between the germline ends. The CDR3 consists of 13 residues. Germline V gives CDR1 SGHRS, CDR2 YFSETQ. Here the CDR3 DNA reads TGCGCCAGCAGCTTGGCCTTAGACACTGAAGCTTTCTTT. Protein sequence: CASSLALDTEAFF.

This chain connects TRBV2 to TRBJ2-3; 8 bases fit TRBD2. V lost 6 bases to trimming and J lost 1 base; unmatched junction nucleotides: 6. The CDR3 totals 15 residues. Per the germline V gene, CDR1 is SNHLY and CDR2 is FYNNEI. CDR3 amino acids: CASSPTSGGTDTQYF. CDR3 sequence (DNA): TGTGCCAGCAGCCCCACTAGCGGAGGCACAGATACGCAGTATTTT.

This chain uses TRBV10-2 with TRBJ2-7, with unresolved D. The CDR3 is 13 amino acids. Trimming left V 8 bases short and J 0 bases short, with 11 bases between. The germline V gene encodes CDR1 WSHSY and CDR2 SAAADI. CDR3 loop: CASLKSGSYEQYF. CDR3 DNA sequence: TGCGCCAGCTTAAAATCCGGCTCCTACGAGCAGTACTTC.

V and J are TRBV4-3 and TRBJ1-3, with no clear D. The CDR3 is 15 amino acids. Trimming took off 0 bases at V and 4 bases at J, with 10 bases between the two ends. In germline, CDR1 is LGHNA, CDR2 YSLEER. The CDR3 DNA reads TGCGCCAGCAGCCAAGAAGCGGTTCCCGGAAACACCATATATTTT. This sequence encodes CASSQEAVPGNTIYF.

The rearrangement uses TRBV29-1 and TRBJ2-3; D is perhaps TRBD1 (6 bases). The V and J ends lost 6 bases and 6 bases respectively, with 19 bases between them. Germline V gene data show CDR1 as SQVTM and CDR2 as ANQGSEA. The CDR3 spans 14 residues. The CDR3 spells CSVITGRDRDTQYF. The CDR3 bases are TGCAGCGTCATAACAGGGCGTGATAGGGATACGCAGTATTTT.

This chain joins TRBV15 and TRBJ1-1; D is unclear. Trimming took 3 bases from V and 3 from J, leaving 17 bases between them. Germline CDR1 LNHNV, CDR2 YYDKDF (reference sequence). The CDR3 contains 16 residues. DNA for the CDR3: TGTGCCACCAGCAGGGCTACCATGGGGAGGGACACTGAAGCTTTCTTT. Encoded protein: CATSRATMGRDTEAFF.

V gene TRBV4-1 combines with J gene TRBJ1-2, with D possibly being TRBD1 (5 bases). The V gene's germline CDR1 is MGHRA and CDR2 YSYEKL. The CDR3 runs to 14 residues. Trimming shortened V by 0 bases and J by 7 bases, and 12 bases separated the two germline ends. The CDR3 protein is CASSQDSGGSGYTF. CDR3 coding DNA: TGCGCCAGCAGCCAAGATTCGGGGGGAAGTGGCTACACCTTC.

This clone was picked up a small number of times. The V gene is TRBV6-6, the J gene TRBJ1-4, with D unresolved. Trimming took 6 bases from V and 4 from J, leaving 9 bases between them. Germline CDR1 reads MNHNY; CDR2 reads SVGAGI (reference sequence). The CDR3 is 13 residues long. The CDR3 protein is CASRTGINEKLFF. The CDR3 DNA follows: TGTGCCAGCAGGACGGGAATTAATGAAAAACTGTTTTTT.

The gene calls are TRBV29-1 and TRBJ2-7; 7 bases line up with TRBD2. With V trimmed by 5 bases and J by 9 bases, 10 bases remained unmatched. Germline V gives CDR1 SQVTM, CDR2 ANQGSEA. The CDR3 consists of 12 residues. The CDR3 DNA is TGCAGCGTTTTTGGGGGAGGGGCCAGGCAGTACTTC. It is translated as CSVFGGGARQYF.